Detailed here is one TCR beta chain. This sample is drawn from a study of T cell clones after liver transplantation. Germline V lookup: CDR1 SNHLY, CDR2 FYNNEI. The CDR3 is 15 residues long. V lost 4 bases to trimming and J lost 3 bases; unmatched junction nucleotides: 6. Produced via immunoSEQ multiplex PCR; TCRdb's table is partial and in-frame only. The sample contains tens of thousands of clones, 60% to 80% of which appear only once. Sequencing used CD4+ T cells from blood, obtained before liver transplant. The clonotype originates from a human donor who received a liver transplant. This chain links TRBV2 with TRBJ1-5; TRBD1 matches 7 bases. CDR3: CASSGGQGVNQPQHF. The DNA of the CDR3 is TGTGCCAGCAGTGGGGGGCAGGGGGTCAATCAGCCCCAGCATTTT. Based on the CDR3 plus reference TRBV2 and TRBJ1-5, the full variable domain is EPEVTQTPSHQVTQMGQEVILRCVPISNHLYFYWYRQILGQKVEFLVSFYNNEISEKSEIFDDQFSVERPDGSNFTLKIRSTKLEDSAMYFCASSGGQGVNQPQHFGDGTRLSIL.